This is a list of T cell receptor beta chains from one sample in a study of beta chain bispecific antibodies for T cell cancers. TCRdb reprocessed the 5' RACE reads with MiXCR, giving one entry per CDR3 protein. There are 20,000 to 25,000 distinct CDR3 sequences in the sample; 2% to 2.5% occur only once, and about 4.9% lies in the top ten. What these receptors recognize is not known. This sample comprised healthy donor T cells cultured with leukemia cells, obtained from a culture containing a bispecific antibody targeting TCR Vbeta12. Every receptor here comes from a human donor in good health. Some clones in this sample may be carry-over from other donors' samples. Each CDR3 is given with its conserved first and last residue.

V,J,CDR3
TRBV5-4,TRBJ2-2,CASSFSLGSGELFF
TRBV2,TRBJ2-2,CASQGTANTGELFF
TRBV6-5,TRBJ1-1,CASSYSAGYTEAFF
TRBV3-1,TRBJ2-1,CASSHTSGGSSYNEQFF
TRBV2,TRBJ1-5,CASSDLPTDPIRWPQHF
TRBV4-1,TRBJ2-5,CASSQERETQYF
TRBV5-5,TRBJ2-2,CASSLGGSTGELFF
TRBV7-9,TRBJ2-5,CASSFPGRGLETQYF
TRBV28,TRBJ2-7,CASSLPSSGGTYEQYF
TRBV2,TRBJ2-3,CASKPRPSTELTDTQYF
TRBV4-1,TRBJ2-3,CASSQDFSGGTDTQYF
TRBV5-4,TRBJ2-3,CASSSGFDFTDTQYF
TRBV6-6,TRBJ1-2,CASSGITEIYGYTF
TRBV6-4,TRBJ1-6,CASTYRVLNNSPLHF
TRBV25-1,TRBJ2-2,CASSAVYTGELFF
TRBV6-5,TRBJ2-2,CASSSRTVDFDNTGELFF
TRBV13,TRBJ2-7,CASSRQGEEQYF
TRBV27,TRBJ2-7,CASSLTGTGAYEQYF
TRBV7-9,TRBJ1-2,CASSLADRVMAF
TRBV7-8,TRBJ2-7,CASSWDRGGYEQYF
TRBV7-7,TRBJ2-5,CASSFLIWGLFWETQYF
TRBV5-1,TRBJ2-3,CASSLEGPLVELLSTDTQYF
TRBV10-2,TRBJ1-1,CASSSDPFLNTEAFF
TRBV4-1,TRBJ1-1,CASSQTPGAMNTEAFF
TRBV9,TRBJ1-1,CASSVVGQGEAFF
TRBV18,TRBJ1-1,CASSPKGDTYTEAFF
TRBV7-9,TRBJ2-2,CASSFKGELFF
TRBV20-1,TRBJ2-7,CSAKLRYEQYF
TRBV5-1,TRBJ1-2,CASSTDYDYGYTF
TRBV3-1,TRBJ1-5,CASSQQGLINQPQHF
TRBV9,TRBJ2-2,CASSFPGANTGELFF
TRBV18,TRBJ2-7,CASSPTTSGDYEQYF
TRBV18,TRBJ2-7,CASSPRGGYEQYF
TRBV10-3,TRBJ1-2,CAIRDKTGYGYTF
TRBV5-1,TRBJ2-7,CASSLALATYEQYF
TRBV7-3,TRBJ1-1,CASSLIAPVQNTEAFF
TRBV5-6,TRBJ2-7,CASSLWGASYEQYF
TRBV7-3,TRBJ2-3,CASSFSGGGDTQYF
TRBV5-6,TRBJ2-1,CASSFANEQFF
TRBV5-1,TRBJ2-3,CASSPGGLTDTQYF
TRBV7-6,TRBJ2-5,CASSSPRFEDNFQETQYF
TRBV19,TRBJ2-3,CASQIAGAITYTQYF
TRBV19,TRBJ2-7,CASSRDSTYEQYF
TRBV7-9,TRBJ2-1,CASSLGGGEQFF
TRBV5-1,TRBJ2-7,CASSLFSPSAGGFYEQYF
TRBV19,TRBJ2-1,CASSDRVYNEQFF